This TCR beta chain was identified in a study of blood T cell repertoires in COVID-19. In the study overall: COVID-19 samples, acute and convalescent, were from the United States, Italy and Spain. In each case, the material was cDNA or gDNA derived from T cells, B-cell-depleted T cells, or PBMCs.

V shed 2 bases and J 9 bases; nucleotides not matched to a gene: 16. Germline V CDR1 and CDR2: SGHTA, FQGNSA. The CDR3 length is 17 residues. Authors' processing steps: Amplification of reference gene primers was used by the study to estimate nucleated cell counts. Produced via immunoSEQ multiplex PCR; TCRdb's table is partial and in-frame only. The DNA was the basis for D and trimming; V, J and clone size are from that table. In the table there are fewer than 300,000 clones, around 90% of which are singletons. One Seattle source followed patients from active infection through their disease course. V is TRBV7-2 and J is TRBJ2-1, with TRBD2 identical over 7 bases. Sample: peripheral blood. This clonotype originated in a woman aged 45-60 years with COVID-19, enrolled during active disease. The CDR3 reads CASSLLLVRGRGVEQFF. The DNA for the CDR3 is TGTGCCAGCAGCTTATTGCTTGTCCGCGGGAGAGGGGTTGAGCAGTTCTTC.